Each of the 17 T cell receptor beta chains below was sequenced from the same sample in a study of blood T cell repertoires in COVID-19. Assay: immunoSEQ multiplex PCR; the TCRdb copy retains only in-frame clones and omits some. The sample contains 200,000 to 300,000 clones, 85% of which appear only once. Sequenced sample: PBMCs or T cells enriched from blood (not recorded which). Every receptor here comes from a woman in her forties or fifties with acute COVID-19.

V gene TRBV3-1 (or the pseudogene TRBV3-2) combines with J gene TRBJ2-1; 13 bases line up with TRBD2. CDR1 LGHDT and CDR2 YNNKEL come from the germline V gene (reference sequence). V lost 0 bases, J lost 5 bases, and 7 bases stayed unmatched. The CDR3 contains 18 residues. CDR3 DNA sequence: TGTGCCAGCAGCCAAGAACTAGCGGGGGGGCGATCCCACAATGAGCAGTTCTTC. Its translation: CASSQELAGGRSHNEQFF.

A single count supports this clone. The chain joins TRBV30 to TRBJ1-2; maybe TRBD1 (6 bases). In germline, CDR1 is GTSNPN, CDR2 SVGIG (reference sequence). The CDR3 has 13 amino acids. V was shortened by 0 bases and J by 7 bases, with 12 bases between the two germline ends. The CDR3 sequence is CAWSVVGAGGYTF. Here the CDR3 DNA reads TGTGCCTGGAGTGTAGTGGGGGCAGGTGGCTACACCTTC.

V and J are TRBV10-3 and TRBJ1-1; TRBD1 is a possible D gene (5 bases). Germline lookup yields CDR1 ENHRY and CDR2 SYGVKD. The CDR3 has 14 amino acids. V was pared by 7 bases and J by 1 base, with 13 bases between. In DNA form, the CDR3 reads TGTGCCATCACGGGGGGGGATGGGAACACTGAAGCTTTCTTT. Translating it yields CAITGGDGNTEAFF.

To note about this clone: The same CDR3 also results from other DNA sequences found in this sample. The chain couples TRBV5-4 to TRBJ2-7, with 10 bases matching TRBD1. Germline assignment: CDR1 SGHNT and CDR2 YYREEE (reference sequence). Losses at the gene ends were 4 bases for V and 7 bases for J; bases not matched to a gene: 8. The CDR3 runs 14 residues. The CDR3 sequence: CASSPGTGVYEQYF. CDR3 DNA: TGTGCCAGCAGCCCCGGGACAGGGGTTTATGAGCAGTACTTC.

V and J are TRBV14 and TRBJ1-6; D not resolved. This CDR3 region has 15 residues. The V end was cut by 0 bases, the J end by 7 bases, with 10 bases between. In germline, CDR1 is SGHDN, CDR2 FVKESK. This CDR3 is CASSQDGGRNSPLHF. The CDR3 DNA is TGTGCCAGCAGCCAAGATGGCGGGAGAAATTCACCCCTCCACTTT.

The chain carries TRBV5-6 and TRBJ1-3; D gene ambiguous. Germline V gene sequence: CDR1 SGHDT, CDR2 YYEEEE. The CDR3 consists of 14 residues. The V end lost 4 bases, the J end lost 6 bases, and 14 bases lay between the germline ends. The CDR3 coding sequence is TGTGCCAGCAGCCCTTATAGTCAAGAAAACACCATATATTTT. Translation gives CASSPYSQENTIYF.

The rearrangement uses TRBV5-1 and TRBJ2-2; TRBD1 matches at 7 bases. V lost 4 bases, J lost 6 bases, and 9 bases stayed unmatched. The CDR3 totals 15 residues. The V gene's germline CDR1 is SGHRS and CDR2 YFSETQ. CDR3 coding DNA: TGCGCCAGCAGCATCGACAGGGCTAGCTCCGGGGAGCTGTTTTTT. As protein: CASSIDRASSGELFF.

This clone was found a few times. V and J are TRBV2 and TRBJ2-7; D perhaps matches TRBD1 (5 bases). The V end lost 2 bases, the J end lost 1 base, and 9 bases lay between the germline ends. This CDR3 is 14 amino acids long. Germline assignment: CDR1 SNHLY and CDR2 FYNNEI. CDR3 protein: CASSEPRESYEQYF. The CDR3 DNA reads TGTGCCAGCAGTGAACCCAGGGAATCCTACGAGCAGTACTTC.

J is TRBJ1-1 and V is TRBV14; D perhaps matches TRBD1 (5 bases). Germline CDR1 and CDR2: SGHDN and FVKESK. V shed 4 bases and J shed 1 base, with 13 bases lying between them. CDR3 size: 15 residues. The CDR3 region is CASSRGRRGNTEAFF. The CDR3 region has the DNA TGTGCCAGCAGCCGGGGCAGGCGGGGGAACACTGAAGCTTTCTTT.

This sequence joins TRBV27 and TRBJ1-4; 10 bases align to TRBD1. With V trimmed by 3 bases and J by 3 bases, 4 bases remained unmatched. Germline V gives CDR1 MNHEY, CDR2 SMNVEV (reference sequence). The CDR3 runs to 16 residues. CDR3 in DNA: TGTGCCAGCAGTTTTGGGACAGGGGCATCTAATGAAAAACTGTTTTTT. This sequence encodes CASSFGTGASNEKLFF.

V is TRBV4-3 and J is TRBJ1-1; TRBD1 matches 8 bases. Looked up from germline, CDR1 is LGHNA and CDR2 is YSLEER. Unmatched junction bases numbered 3, after V lost 0 bases and J lost 6 bases. The CDR3 covers 14 residues. CDR3 protein: CASSQETGVAEAFF. In nucleotides, the CDR3 is TGCGCCAGCAGCCAAGAGACAGGGGTGGCTGAAGCTTTCTTT.

A single count supports this clone. One end of the junction does not line up with germline, which may come from a read error. The rearrangement links TRBV6-2 or TRBV6-3 to TRBJ1-1; no reliable D call. Germline V gene lookup returns CDR1 MNHEY and CDR2 SVGEGT. The CDR3 is 12 amino acids. CDR3 in amino acids: CASSYSAARAFF. DNA of the CDR3: TGTGCCAGCAGCTACTCGGCAGCGAGGGCTTTCTTT.

The gene calls are TRBV10-1 and TRBJ1-1; the D gene is possibly TRBD1 (6 bases). Germline CDR1 is WNHNN and CDR2 is SYGVQD (reference sequence). Trimming removed 6 bases from V and 0 bases from J, with 26 bases in between. The CDR3 spans 19 residues. Here the CDR3 DNA reads TGCGCCAGCAGCCAGAAAGACAGGACGCAAGTTTACATGAACACTGAAGCTTTCTTT. Protein: CASSQKDRTQVYMNTEAFF.

This chain connects TRBV29-1 to TRBJ1-1, with a possible D match to TRBD1 (5 bases). The CDR3 has 11 amino acids. V shed 5 bases and J shed 3 bases, with 7 bases lying between them. Germline V CDR1 and CDR2: SQVTM, ANQGSEA. The CDR3 loop reads CSVWGDTEAFF. Here the CDR3 DNA reads TGCAGCGTTTGGGGGGACACTGAAGCTTTCTTT.

This clone has just one count. V usage is TRBV21-1 and J usage is TRBJ1-5; the D call TRBD1 from the table was never checked on the DNA. TRBV21-1 counts as a pseudogene. This CDR3 has 14 residues. CDR3 in DNA: TGTGCCAGCGCCCAGGGGGTAAGGAATCAGCCCCAGCATTTT. As protein: CASAQGVRNQPQHF.

The chain joins TRBV7-9 to TRBJ1-5, with a possible D match to TRBD1 (5 bases). With 4 bases removed from V and 6 bases from J, the gap between germline ends came to 13 bases. CDR1 is SEHNR and CDR2 is FQNEAQ in the germline V gene (reference sequence). This CDR3 has 14 residues. CDR3 protein: CASSSGGAGQPQHF. The CDR3, as DNA: TGTGCCAGCAGCTCGGGAGGGGCGGGTCAGCCCCAGCATTTT.

This chain uses TRBV7-9 with TRBJ1-2; 8 bases fit TRBD1. The CDR3 totals 15 residues. Trimming removed 2 bases from V and 3 bases from J; junction bases left unmatched: 5. In germline, CDR1 is SEHNR, CDR2 FQNEAQ (reference sequence). The DNA of the CDR3 is TGTGCCAGCAGCTTATGGGAGACAGGGGACTATGGCTACACCTTC. It encodes CASSLWETGDYGYTF.